The next 18 T cell receptor beta chains were all read from a single sample in a study of CD8 T cells in ankylosing spondylitis. TCRdb analysed the 5' RACE reads with MiXCR anew, one entry per CDR3 protein. The sample lists roughly 100,000 distinct CDR3 sequences; 24% were seen once. Sequenced: synovial fluid, either unsorted or a sorted T cell fraction (not recorded which). The source is a male donor with ankylosing spondylitis.

This clonotype has a count of ten or more. The V call is TRBV7-2, the J call TRBJ2-3; TRBD2 matches at 8 bases. Trimming removed 6 bases from V and 4 bases from J; junction bases left unmatched: 6. The V gene's germline CDR1 is SGHTA and CDR2 FQGNSA. The length of the CDR3 is 14 residues. The CDR3 protein is CASRPGGSADTQYF. The CDR3, as DNA: TGTGCCAGCAGACCGGGGGGGAGCGCAGATACGCAGTATTTT.

This chain joins TRBV20-1 and TRBJ2-1; D call uncertain. Trimming took 0 bases from V and 6 from J, leaving 12 bases between them. The CDR3 totals 14 residues. The germline V gene encodes CDR1 DFQATT and CDR2 SNEGSKA (reference sequence). CDR3 sequence (DNA): TGCAGTGCTAGAGATCTTTGGGAAGGCAATGAGCAGTTCTTC. It specifies CSARDLWEGNEQFF.

This clonotype was observed many times. The chain employs TRBV6-2 or TRBV6-3 and TRBJ2-7; TRBD1 matches 8 bases. Germline V lookup: CDR1 MNHEY, CDR2 SVGEGT. The V segment lost 2 bases and the J segment 6 bases; nucleotides outside the gene matches: 6. The CDR3 is 14 residues long. Here the CDR3 DNA reads TGTGCCAGCAGTTACCGAGGAACAGGGGGCGAGCAGTACGTC. The encoded protein is CASSYRGTGGEQYV.

V usage is TRBV20-1 and J usage is TRBJ1-1, with a tentative D call TRBD1 (5 bases). V lost 8 bases and J lost 3, with 19 bases in between. CDR1 is DFQATT and CDR2 is SNEGSKA in the germline V gene (reference sequence). CDR3 length: 14 amino acids. The CDR3 bases are TGCAGTAACGGGGACGGGATCGGGGACACTGAAGCTTTCTTT. It encodes CSNGDGIGDTEAFF.

This clonotype was observed a few times. As DNA, the CDR3 is TGTGCCTGGAGTAACGGTGGCTACACCTTC. Translated, it gives CAWSNGGYTF. The rearrangement joins TRBV30 to TRBJ1-2; the D is unclear. Trimming pared 2 bases from V and 7 bases from J, leaving 5 bases between. Per the germline V gene, CDR1 is GTSNPN and CDR2 is SVGIG (reference sequence). This CDR3 has 10 amino acids.

The table lists this clonotype with a few counts. The chain uses TRBV19 and TRBJ2-2, with TRBD1 matching 10 bases. The junction had 5 bases not matched to a gene; V was cut back by 3 bases and J by 4 bases. Germline V lookup: CDR1 LNHDA, CDR2 SQIVND (reference sequence). The CDR3 has 16 residues. CDR3 coding DNA: TGTGCCAGTAGTATCCCCCGGGACAGGGGCACCGGGGAGCTGTTTTTT. Translation gives CASSIPRDRGTGELFF.

This clonotype was detected ten times or more. The gene calls are TRBV12-3 or TRBV12-4 and TRBJ1-2; perhaps TRBD1 as D (5 bases). The V end was cut by 10 bases, the J end by 4 bases, with 13 bases between. The CDR3 spans 12 residues. The CDR3, as DNA: TGTGCCACCTCAGGGTCGGGCTATGGCTACACCTTC. Protein: CATSGSGYGYTF.

This clonotype was recorded at least ten times. The chain combines TRBV20-1 with TRBJ1-4; tentative D call: TRBD1 (5 bases). Germline V CDR1 and CDR2: DFQATT, SNEGSKA (reference sequence). Trimming shortened V by 3 bases and J by 6 bases, and 17 bases separated the two germline ends. CDR3 length: 15 amino acids. CDR3 protein: CSASGGPGLDEKLFF. DNA of the CDR3: TGCAGTGCTAGTGGCGGTCCGGGACTGGATGAAAAACTGTTTTTT.

With regard to this clonotype: A read error may explain this, as a much larger clone is one base away. The J gene is TRBJ2-1, the V gene TRBV12-3 or TRBV12-4, with 11 bases lining up with TRBD2. The V gene end was trimmed by 3 bases and the J gene end by 10 bases; junction bases not matched to a gene: 8. The CDR3 totals 15 residues. CDR3 bases: TGTGCCAGCAGTTTTACTAGCGGGAGTAACGAAGAGCAGTTCTTC. It encodes CASSFTSGSNEEQFF.

This clonotype was seen more than once but under ten times. The chain uses TRBV5-5 and TRBJ1-6; D may be TRBD1 (5 bases). The V end was cut by 2 bases, the J end by 3 bases, with 12 bases between. Looked up from germline, CDR1 is SGHKS and CDR2 is YYEKEE (reference sequence). The CDR3 is made up of 16 amino acids. This chain's CDR3 is CASSFRDGYYNSPLHF. CDR3 DNA sequence: TGTGCCAGCAGCTTCAGGGACGGCTACTATAATTCACCCCTCCACTTT.

For the CDR3, the DNA is TGTGCCAGCAGCCTGCGAGTGACAGGGGGCATTGAAGCTTTCTTT. Its protein product is CASSLRVTGGIEAFF. The genes are TRBV5-6 and TRBJ1-1; 10 positions agree with TRBD1. V trimming: 4 bases; J trimming: 7 bases; junction bases outside the gene matches: 10. Germline loops: CDR1 SGHDT, CDR2 YYEEEE. CDR3 length equals 15 residues.

This chain links TRBV7-2 with TRBJ2-3; no definite D call. Trimming took off 1 base at V and 1 base at J, with 9 bases between the two ends. Germline CDR1 and CDR2: SGHTA and FQGNSA. The CDR3 loop spans 15 amino acids. The CDR3 nucleotides read TGTGCCAGCAGCTTAGTCCGTTTTGGCACAGATACGCAGTATTTT. Its protein is CASSLVRFGTDTQYF.

This clonotype occurred a few times. The gene calls are TRBV2 and TRBJ2-3; TRBD1 aligns across 9 bases. The CDR3 loop spans 15 amino acids. Trimming removed 2 bases from V and 4 bases from J; junction bases left unmatched: 4. CDR1 and CDR2 (germline): SNHLY, FYNNEI. The CDR3 region is CASSEQGQGADTQYF. The CDR3, as DNA: TGTGCCAGCAGTGAACAGGGACAGGGCGCAGATACGCAGTATTTT.

In this sample, this clonotype turned up many times. V usage is TRBV6-1 and J usage is TRBJ2-1; 15 nucleotides agree with TRBD2. CDR3 length: 16 residues. With V trimmed by 4 bases and J by 4 bases, 2 bases remained unmatched. Germline V lookup: CDR1 MNHNS, CDR2 SASEGT. Here the CDR3 reads CASSGTSGRAYNEQFF. Written as DNA, the CDR3 is TGTGCCAGCAGTGGGACTAGCGGGAGGGCTTACAATGAGCAGTTCTTC.

The CDR3 DNA sequence: TGTGCCAGCAGGATCAGTATGAACACTGAAGCTTTCTTT. Protein product: CASRISMNTEAFF. The chain couples TRBV12-3 or TRBV12-4 to TRBJ1-1; no firm D call. V was trimmed by 6 bases and J by 0 bases, leaving 8 bases between them. The CDR3 length is 13 residues.

J is TRBJ2-2 and V is TRBV5-6, with 12 bases matching TRBD2. This CDR3 is 16 amino acids long. Germline CDR1 SGHDT, CDR2 YYEEEE. Unmatched junction bases numbered 6, after V lost 4 bases and J lost 5 bases. The chain's CDR3 is CASSLTSGRYTGELFF. DNA of the CDR3: TGTGCCAGCAGCCTGACTAGCGGGAGATATACCGGGGAGCTGTTTTTT.

This clonotype was counted ten times or more. The chain is built from TRBV2 and TRBJ2-1, with 8 bases identical to TRBD2. CDR3 length equals 14 residues. Germline CDR1 reads SNHLY; CDR2 reads FYNNEI. Trimming cost V 0 bases and J 15 bases; bases outside gene matches: 10. The CDR3 DNA reads as TGTGCCAGCAGTGAAGCGCTTCCGGGAGGGGGTTGGTTCTTC. Protein sequence: CASSEALPGGGWFF.

The chain employs TRBV20-1 and TRBJ2-3, with TRBD2 matching over 11 bases. Germline CDR1 reads DFQATT; CDR2 reads SNEGSKA (reference sequence). V was pared by 6 bases and J by 3 bases, with 5 bases of the junction left unmatched. This CDR3 comprises 14 residues. CDR3 coding DNA: TGCAGTGCAACTAGCGGGAGAGGGACAGATACGCAGTATTTT. This translates into CSATSGRGTDTQYF.